The 14 T cell receptor beta chains given below trace back to one sample, sequenced in a study of blood T cell repertoires in COVID-19. TCRdb's table, derived via immunoSEQ multiplex PCR, lists solely in-frame clones and lacks some. The repertoire holds around 300,000 clones, around nine tenths seen once, with under 2.5% in the top ten. The sample was PBMCs or T cells enriched from blood (not recorded which). These receptor sequences come from a woman aged 55-75 years in a cohort exposed to, infected with or recovered from COVID-19 (not recorded which).

The chain recombines TRBV11-3 with TRBJ2-2; 9 nucleotides align to TRBD1. The germline CDR1 and CDR2 sequences are SGHNT and YENEEA. The CDR3 has 17 residues. Losses at the gene ends were 5 bases for V and 6 bases for J; bases not matched to a gene: 13. The CDR3 loop is CASSVNRNRGRSGELFF. For the CDR3, the DNA is TGTGCCAGCAGCGTGAACCGGAACAGGGGGCGATCCGGGGAGCTGTTTTTT. Variable domain in full (rest from reference TRBV11-3 and TRBJ2-2): EAGVVQSPRYKIIEKKQPVAFWCNPISGHNTLYWYLQNLGQGPELLIRYENEEAVDDSQLPKDRFSAERLKGVDSTLKIQPAELGDSAVYLCASSVNRNRGRSGELFFGEGSRLTVL.

The rearrangement links TRBV2 to TRBJ2-1; the D is unclear. Germline V gene data show CDR1 as SNHLY and CDR2 as FYNNEI. The CDR3 has 13 residues. V dropped 4 bases and J dropped 7 bases, with 11 bases sitting between them. CDR3 coding DNA: TGTGCCAGCAGTGCCCGAGCTAGGAATGAGCAGTTCTTC. This gives the protein CASSARARNEQFF.

A few counts support this clone. V gene TRBV3-1 (or the pseudogene TRBV3-2) combines with J gene TRBJ2-3; 9 nucleotides align to TRBD1. CDR3 length: 14 amino acids. J lost 4 bases, V lost 4 bases, and 3 bases had no gene match. The germline gives CDR1 LGHDT, CDR2 YNNKEL (reference sequence). The CDR3 here is CASSLGQGSDTQYF. In nucleotides, the CDR3 is TGTGCCAGCAGCCTCGGACAGGGGTCAGATACGCAGTATTTT.

The chain joins TRBV20-1 to TRBJ1-6; D unresolved. V was clipped by 3 bases and J by 9 bases, with 12 bases between them. CDR1 is DFQATT and CDR2 is SNEGSKA in the germline V gene (reference sequence). The CDR3 extends over 13 amino acids. The CDR3 protein is CSASTGMGSPLHF. The CDR3 nucleotides are TGCAGTGCTAGTACCGGGATGGGTTCACCCCTCCACTTT.

The chain recombines TRBV15 with TRBJ2-3; D not certain. Trimming took off 1 base at V and 5 bases at J, with 7 bases between the two ends. The CDR3 is 13 residues long. CDR1 and CDR2 from the germline V gene are LNHNV and YYDKDF (reference sequence). CDR3 DNA sequence: TGTGCCACCAGCAGAGCGATAGAAGATACGCAGTATTTT. Protein: CATSRAIEDTQYF.

The chain uses TRBV7-8 and TRBJ2-7; 9 nucleotides match TRBD1. CDR1 and CDR2 from the germline V gene are SGHVS and FQNEAQ. The CDR3 spans 15 residues. With 5 bases clipped from V and 2 bases from J, the junction kept 7 bases outside the gene matches. The CDR3 region is CASSARQGGTYEQYF. CDR3 nucleotides: TGTGCCAGCAGCGCGCGACAGGGGGGCACCTACGAGCAGTACTTC.

The V and J genes are TRBV15 and TRBJ2-4; possibly TRBD2 for D (5 bases). This CDR3 is built from 16 residues. V dropped 6 bases and J dropped 1 base, with 16 bases sitting between them. Looked up from germline, CDR1 is LNHNV and CDR2 is YYDKDF (reference sequence). The CDR3 loop reads CATRPLEVRAKNIQYF. The CDR3 DNA reads as TGTGCCACCAGACCGTTGGAGGTGCGGGCCAAAAACATTCAGTACTTC.

The V gene is TRBV6-5, the J gene TRBJ2-4, with D possibly TRBD2 on 6 matching bases. V was pared by 8 bases and J by 9 bases, with 20 bases between. The CDR3 is 14 amino acids. The V gene's germline CDR1 is MNHEY and CDR2 SVGAGI. This CDR3 is CASCRDWGSCIQYF. CDR3 bases: TGTGCCAGCTGCCGGGACTGGGGTTCTTGCATTCAGTACTTC.

The chain joins TRBV28 to TRBJ1-2; tentative D call: TRBD1 (5 bases). The V and J ends lost 6 bases and 4 bases respectively, with 9 bases between them. This CDR3 has 12 amino acids. Germline assignment: CDR1 MDHEN and CDR2 SYDVKM. DNA of the CDR3: TGTGCCAGCAGCCAGGGTGGCTATGGCTACACCTTC. Protein sequence: CASSQGGYGYTF.

The chain combines TRBV5-8 with TRBJ1-5; tentatively, D is TRBD1 (5 bases). Between the trimmed V and J ends, which lost 4 bases and 3 bases, there was a span of 11 bases. The CDR3 contains 14 residues. Germline CDR1 is SGHTS and CDR2 is YDEGEE. The CDR3 here is CASSRGGSNQPQHF. The CDR3 region has the DNA TGTGCCAGCAGCCGGGGGGGGTCCAATCAGCCCCAGCATTTT.

V gene TRBV28 combines with J gene TRBJ2-7, with D possibly TRBD1 on 6 matching bases. V shed 8 bases and J shed 5 bases, with 19 bases lying between them. CDR3 length: 14 amino acids. The germline V gene has CDR1 MDHEN and CDR2 SYDVKM. The CDR3 coding sequence is TGTGCCAGCCATATACAGGGTTGGGGAGACGAGCAGTACTTC. Its protein product is CASHIQGWGDEQYF.

The V call is TRBV11-2, the J call TRBJ1-5, with D possibly TRBD1 on 5 matching bases. Germline CDR1 reads SGHAT; CDR2 reads FQNNGV. Trimming removed 1 base at V and 1 base at J, with 14 bases between. The length of the CDR3 is 17 residues. The CDR3 protein is CASSLGIGRASNQPQHF. DNA of the CDR3: TGTGCCAGCAGCTTAGGCATTGGCAGGGCCAGCAATCAGCCCCAGCATTTT.

The chain employs TRBV30 and TRBJ1-3; maybe TRBD1 (5 bases). Trimming shortened V by 3 bases and J by 0 bases, and 12 bases separated the two germline ends. Germline V gene sequence: CDR1 GTSNPN, CDR2 SVGIG (reference sequence). The CDR3 consists of 15 residues. In DNA form, the CDR3 reads TGTGCCTGGAGCGGGGGGGGGAGCTCTGGAAACACCATATATTTT. It specifies CAWSGGGSSGNTIYF.

The J gene is TRBJ1-3, the V gene TRBV28; D gene uncertain. Deletions cut 5 bases from V and 0 bases from J, with 8 bases between. Germline lookup yields CDR1 MDHEN and CDR2 SYDVKM. The CDR3 consists of 14 residues. CDR3 residues: CASSISPSGNTIYF. CDR3 DNA: TGTGCCAGCAGTATAAGCCCCTCTGGAAACACCATATATTTT.